These T cell receptor beta chains were read from a single sample in a study of blood T cells in healthy people across ages. Each CDR3 protein gets one entry after TCRdb re-called the 5' RACE reads with MiXCR. The data hold more than 1.4 million distinct CDR3 sequences, with approximately 42% observed a single time. The sample consisted of blood. These receptors were taken from a woman aged 18-29 years in good health. Both conserved end residues are part of each CDR3. Each record gives: V gene, D gene, clone size, J gene, CDR3 DNA, CDR3 protein. A D gene is named only where the DNA matches it firmly. The listing skips clone size in some rows; elsewhere it reads once, few, many or a size class.

TRBV12-3/TRBV12-4	NA	NA	TRBJ1-2	TGTGCCAGCAGTGGGGAGGAAGAGACCTATGGCTACACCTTC	CASSGEEETYGYTF
TRBV12-3/TRBV12-4	NA	NA	TRBJ2-7	TGTGCCAGCAGTCTACAGGGTCCAAGGTACGAGCAGTACTTC	CASSLQGPRYEQYF
TRBV3-1	NA	NA	TRBJ1-4	TGTGCCAGCAGCCAAGAGGGGGGATCGGGAAAACTGTTTTTT	CASSQEGGSGKLFF
TRBV28	TRBD2	NA	TRBJ2-3	TGTGCCAGCAGTCCCGGGGGAGCGGGAGCGGCAGATACGCAGTATTTT	CASSPGGAGAADTQYF
TRBV12-3/TRBV12-4	TRBD2	NA	TRBJ2-2	TGTGCCAGCAGTTTAGTAGCGGGGGGGCCCGGGGAGCTGTTTTTT	CASSLVAGGPGELFF
TRBV2	TRBD1	NA	TRBJ1-2	TGTGCCAGCAGTCTCAGGGGGCGCGGGTATGGCTACACCTTC	CASSLRGRGYGYTF
TRBV10-3	NA	NA	TRBJ1-5	TGTGCCATCAGTGACTCCCCCCAGGGAGATCAGCCCCAGCATTTT	CAISDSPQGDQPQHF
TRBV4-1	NA	few	TRBJ2-6	TGCGCCAGCAGCCAAGATATAGCACCCTCTGGGGCCAACGTCCTGACTTTC	CASSQDIAPSGANVLTF
TRBV10-3	NA	NA	TRBJ1-1	TGTGCCATCACCCCGACAAACGGGATAACTGAAGCTTTCTTT	CAITPTNGITEAFF
TRBV2	NA	NA	TRBJ1-2	TGTGCCAGCGATGGTCCGTCTGAGGGCGGCTACACCTTC	CASDGPSEGGYTF
TRBV29-1	NA	NA	TRBJ2-5	TGCAGCGTTGAAGAGGGTGGGGGGTATGGAGAGACCCAGTACTTC	CSVEEGGGYGETQYF
TRBV12-5	NA	few	TRBJ2-1	TGTGCTAGTGGAACCCTGAGCTCCTACAATGAGCAGTTCTTC	CASGTLSSYNEQFF
TRBV28	TRBD1	NA	TRBJ1-5	TGTGCCAGCAGTCGCCCGGGACAGGGGATAATTAAAACTTATAGCAATCAGCCCCAGCATTTT	CASSRPGQGIIKTYSNQPQHF